The rows below give T cell receptor beta chains drawn from one sample of a study of cytotoxic CD8 clonotypes in ibrutinib-treated CLL. Some clones are missing from TCRdb's copy, which holds only in-frame ones; the method was immunoSEQ multiplex PCR. The sample contains fewer than 45,000 clones, 70% to 75% of which appear only once. This specimen was PBMCs, taken at disease progression, from a patient treated with ibrutinib. These receptors were collected from a human donor with chronic lymphocytic leukemia. CDR3s include the opening cysteine and the closing phenylalanine or tryptophan. Fields, in order: D gene, J gene, V gene, CDR3 length, clone size, CDR3 protein, CDR3 DNA. D genes are given only for firm matches. Where a row states a size, it is once, few, many or the class of an expanded clone; other rows omit it.

>TRBD1|TRBJ2-7|TRBV6-1|13|few
CASSVQGVGEQYF
TGTGCCAGCAGTGTCCAGGGGGTGGGGGAGCAGTACTTC
>-|TRBJ2-1|TRBV6-5|12|-
CASSKGYNEQFF
TGTGCCAGCAGCAAGGGCTACAATGAGCAGTTCTTC
>TRBD1|TRBJ1-3|TRBV7-2|16|-
CASSPQPTGAGNTIYF
TGTGCCAGCAGCCCGCAACCTACAGGGGCTGGAAACACCATATATTTT
>-|TRBJ1-2|TRBV6-5|15|-
CASSYRRTANYGYTF
TGTGCCAGCAGTTATCGGAGGACTGCAAACTATGGCTACACCTTC
>-|TRBJ2-3|TRBV5-5|16|-
CASIQEANPSTDTQYF
TGTGCCAGCATTCAAGAAGCGAACCCAAGCACAGATACGCAGTATTTT
>-|TRBJ2-2|TRBV5-1|14|-
CASQNLQVTGELFF
TGCGCCAGCCAGAACCTACAAGTCACCGGGGAGCTGTTTTTT
>-|TRBJ1-1|TRBV7-9|13|-
CASSLTGDTEAFF
TGTGCCAGCAGCTTAACGGGAGACACTGAAGCTTTCTTT
>-|TRBJ2-2|TRBV7-9|15|-
CASSPATPFIGELFF
TGTGCCAGCAGCCCCGCGACACCCTTTATCGGGGAGCTGTTTTTT
>-|TRBJ2-3|TRBV7-9|13|few
CASSLDGSDTQYF
TGTGCCAGCAGCTTAGATGGGTCAGATACGCAGTATTTT
>TRBD2|TRBJ2-5|TRBV7-9|16|once
CASSRRLAGAGETQYF
TGTGCCAGCAGCCGCCGACTAGCGGGGGCCGGGGAGACCCAGTACTTC
>TRBD1|TRBJ1-6|TRBV6-6|14|-
CASENRGNNSPLHF
TGTGCCAGTGAAAACAGGGGGAATAATTCACCCCTCCACTTT
>-|TRBJ1-2|TRBV5-1|15|-
CASSPSSDSTYGYTF
TGCGCCAGCAGCCCCTCCTCCGACAGTACTTATGGCTACACCTTC
>-|TRBJ1-6|TRBV5-4|15|-
CASSLGAGRNSPLHF
TGTGCCAGCAGCTTGGGGGCGGGCCGTAATTCACCCCTCCACTTT
>-|TRBJ2-2|TRBV7-8|13|-
CASSEWGTGELFF
TGTGCCAGCAGCGAATGGGGTACCGGGGAGCTGTTTTTT
>TRBD2|TRBJ2-7|TRBV5-6|13|few
CASSFLGGREQYF
TGTGCCAGCAGCTTTTTGGGAGGGCGCGAGCAGTACTTC
>TRBD1|TRBJ2-3|TRBV5-1|14|-
CASSPGQGTDTQYF
TGCGCCAGCAGCCCGGGACAGGGTACAGATACGCAGTATTTT
>TRBD1|TRBJ2-1|TRBV11-2|16|-
CASSLVQGAILDEQFF
TGTGCCAGCAGCTTAGTTCAGGGGGCCATATTAGATGAGCAGTTCTTC
>-|TRBJ1-2|TRBV11-2|13|-
CASSPGRDYGYTF
TGTGCCAGCAGCCCTGGACGGGACTATGGCTACACCTTC
>TRBD1|TRBJ1-1|TRBV5-4|16|few
CASSSRTGGGNTEAFF
TGTGCCAGCAGCTCCCGGACAGGGGGGGGGAACACTGAAGCTTTCTTT
>-|TRBJ2-3|TRBV5-4|16|-
CASSLRTGAGSDTQYF
TGTGCCAGCAGCTTGCGTACGGGGGCGGGGTCAGATACGCAGTATTTT
>-|TRBJ2-3|TRBV6-6|14|-
CASSYGGATDTQYF
TGTGCCAGCAGTTACGGTGGAGCCACAGATACGCAGTATTTT
>TRBD1|TRBJ1-2|TRBV2|13|-
CASLRGQNYGYTF
TGTGCCAGCCTCCGGGGACAGAACTATGGCTACACCTTC
>TRBD2|TRBJ2-1|TRBV11-2|16|few
CASRRGAGGKDNEQFF
TGTGCCAGCAGGAGGGGAGCGGGGGGAAAGGACAATGAGCAGTTCTTC
>TRBD1|TRBJ1-5|TRBV28|14|-
CASIPGGKSQPQHF
TGTGCCAGCATACCAGGGGGAAAGAGTCAGCCCCAGCATTTT
>-|TRBJ1-3|TRBV5-1|16|-
CASSLAGPLYGNTIYF
TGCGCCAGCAGCTTGGCCGGCCCGCTCTATGGAAACACCATATATTTT
>-|TRBJ2-1|TRBV11-2|12|-
CASSLGGDEQFF
TGTGCCAGCAGCTTAGGAGGAGATGAGCAGTTCTTC
>-|TRBJ1-2|TRBV6-5|13|few
CASSLGLLNGYTF
TGTGCCAGCAGTTTGGGCCTTCTTAATGGCTACACCTTC
>TRBD1|TRBJ1-2|TRBV28|16|-
CASSLLQGERGYGYTF
TGTGCCAGCAGTTTATTACAGGGGGAGAGGGGTTATGGCTACACCTTC
>-|TRBJ1-6|TRBV19|16|few
CASRRDGSSYNSPLHF
TGTGCCAGCCGCCGGGACGGGAGCTCCTATAATTCACCCCTCCACTTT
>-|TRBJ1-3|TRBV14|13|few
CASSRISGNTIYF
TGTGCCAGCAGCCGGATCTCTGGAAACACCATATATTTT
>-|TRBJ1-1|TRBV6-5|14|-
CASSYSGKNTEAFF
TGTGCCAGCAGTTACTCAGGGAAGAACACTGAAGCTTTCTTT
>-|TRBJ2-5|TRBV5-4|15|-
CASSSTGSPQETQYF
TGTGCCAGCAGCTCTACAGGGTCCCCGCAAGAGACCCAGTACTTC
>TRBD1|TRBJ1-5|TRBV2|11|-
CASSVGDRQHF
TGTGCCAGCAGTGTCGGGGACAGACAGCATTTT
>-|TRBJ1-1|TRBV27|15|-
CASSSGRDINTEAFF
TGTGCCAGCAGTTCTGGGCGGGACATTAACACTGAAGCTTTCTTT
>-|TRBJ2-3|TRBV6-1|14|once
CASSEGRGADTQYF
TGTGCCAGCAGTGAGGGCAGGGGCGCAGATACGCAGTATTTT
>-|TRBJ1-5|TRBV21-1|15|-
CASSSLGEGEQPQHF
TGTGCCAGCAGCTCCCTGGGGGAGGGTGAACAGCCCCAGCATTTT
>-|TRBJ1-2|TRBV6-5|14|-
CATLPDTKLYGYTF
TGTGCCACCCTCCCGGACACCAAACTCTATGGCTACACCTTC
>-|TRBJ1-6|TRBV19|14|few
CASSLGQQNSPLHF
TGTGCCAGTAGTCTCGGACAGCAAAATTCACCCCTCCACTTT
>-|TRBJ1-6|TRBV10-3|15|-
CAISVQGLNNSPLHF
TGTGCCATCAGTGTCCAGGGTCTGAATAATTCACCCCTCCACTTT
>-|TRBJ1-1|TRBV5-8|15|-
CASSLGSRPNTEAFF
TGTGCCAGCAGCTTGGGGAGCCGGCCGAACACTGAAGCTTTCTTT
>-|TRBJ1-1|TRBV7-6|13|few
CASSLDPRAQAFF
TGTGCCAGCAGCTTAGACCCGAGGGCACAAGCTTTCTTT
>-|TRBJ1-1|TRBV5-1|14|-
CASSLDGVNTEAFF
TGCGCCAGCAGCTTGGATGGGGTGAACACTGAAGCTTTCTTT
>-|TRBJ2-5|TRBV11-1|13|-
CASSSEVEETQYF
TGTGCCAGCAGCTCCGAAGTGGAGGAGACCCAGTACTTC
>-|TRBJ2-7|TRBV6-5|15|-
CASRRESRGTYEQYF
TGTGCCAGCAGGAGGGAATCCAGGGGCACCTACGAGCAGTACTTC
>TRBD1|TRBJ1-1|TRBV5-1|17|-
CASSPSPGTGIGTEAFF
TGCGCCAGCAGCCCCAGTCCCGGGACAGGGATAGGCACTGAAGCTTTCTTT
>-|TRBJ2-1|TRBV27|17|-
CASSFSLRTASYNEQFF
TGTGCCAGCAGCTTCTCCCTTCGGACGGCTTCCTACAATGAGCAGTTCTTC
>TRBD1|TRBJ1-1|TRBV2|15|once
CASSPGQGGDTEAFF
TGTGCCAGCAGTCCGGGACAGGGTGGAGACACTGAAGCTTTCTTT
>-|TRBJ1-4|TRBV6-1|14|-
CASSLGATNEKLFF
TGTGCCAGCAGTCTGGGAGCAACTAATGAAAAACTGTTTTTT
>-|TRBJ1-2|TRBV6-1|14|once
CASSIGTPNYGYTF
TGTGCCAGCAGTATCGGGACACCGAACTATGGCTACACCTTC
>TRBD1|TRBJ1-1|TRBV9|15|once
CASSPLPGQGVVNFF
TGTGCCAGCAGCCCCCTCCCCGGACAGGGGGTGGTAAACTTCTTT
>-|TRBJ1-6|TRBV5-1|14|few
CASSLNIQNSPLHF
TGCGCCAGCAGCTTGAACATCCAAAATTCACCCCTCCACTTT
>-|TRBJ1-2|TRBV6-5|16|-
CASSYPRGPTNYGYTF
TGTGCCAGCAGTTACCCCAGGGGTCCGACTAACTATGGCTACACCTTC
>TRBD1|TRBJ1-2|TRBV27|13|once
CASRQGGNYGYTF
TGTGCCAGCAGACAGGGGGGAAACTATGGCTACACCTTC
>-|TRBJ1-2|TRBV6-1|12|-
CASSEDNYGYTF
TGTGCCAGCAGTGAGGATAACTATGGCTACACCTTC